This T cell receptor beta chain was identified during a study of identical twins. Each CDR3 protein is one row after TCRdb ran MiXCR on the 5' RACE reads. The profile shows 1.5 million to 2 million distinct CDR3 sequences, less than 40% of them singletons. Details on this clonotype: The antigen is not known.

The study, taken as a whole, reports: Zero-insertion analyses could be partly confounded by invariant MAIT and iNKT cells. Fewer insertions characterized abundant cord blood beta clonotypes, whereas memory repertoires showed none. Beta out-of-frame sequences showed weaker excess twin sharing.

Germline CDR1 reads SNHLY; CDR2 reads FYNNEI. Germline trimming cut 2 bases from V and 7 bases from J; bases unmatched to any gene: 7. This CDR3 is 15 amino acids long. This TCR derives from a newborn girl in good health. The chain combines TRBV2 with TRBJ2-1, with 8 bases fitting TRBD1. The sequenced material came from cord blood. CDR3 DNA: TGTGCCAGCAGTGAAATGGACAGGGTAGTTAATGAGCAGTTCTTC. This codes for CASSEMDRVVNEQFF.